This entry lists 10 T cell receptor beta chains sequenced from one sample in a study of cytomegalovirus exposure and HLA in healthy donors. It was with 60 Vbeta and 13 Jbeta primers that the PCR ran. Measured with immunoSEQ multiplex PCR; TCRdb has only the in-frame clones, and not every one. The sample gives more than 130,000 clones, just under 85% of which show up once; 4.1% is in the top ten. Sequencing input: PBMCs. The receptors were sampled from a man aged 40-49 years in good health and CMV-seropositive.

CDR3 loop: CASSAGTSRLDTQYF. In DNA, the CDR3 is TGTGCCAGCAGTGCCGGGACTAGTCGTTTGGATACGCAGTATTTT. The chain carries TRBV6-4 and TRBJ2-3; TRBD2 matches 8 bases. The CDR3 is 15 amino acids. CDR1 and CDR2 from the germline V gene are MRHNA and SNTAGT. V dropped 4 bases and J dropped 6; count of bases not matched to a gene: 9.

This clone appeared a single time. CDR3 loop: CASSSQVGAAEAFF. The CDR3 DNA reads as TGTGCCAGCAGCTCCCAAGTAGGGGCAGCTGAAGCTTTCTTT. This rearrangement joins TRBV7-9 to TRBJ1-1; D possibly corresponds to TRBD1 (5 bases). The germline V gene has CDR1 SEHNR and CDR2 FQNEAQ (reference sequence). The V gene lost 4 bases and the J gene lost 6 bases, with 15 bases spanning the gap. This CDR3 spans 14 amino acids.

This chain uses TRBV29-1 with TRBJ2-2; 7 nucleotides agree with TRBD1. Germline trimming cut 4 bases from V and 5 bases from J; bases unmatched to any gene: 7. Germline values: CDR1 SQVTM, CDR2 ANQGSEA. The CDR3 totals 14 residues. CDR3 sequence: CSVGPTGSTGELFF. CDR3 DNA sequence: TGCAGCGTTGGCCCGACAGGGAGTACCGGGGAGCTGTTTTTT.

The chain is built from TRBV7-9 and TRBJ2-3; 8 bases agree with TRBD1. The CDR3 is 16 amino acids. V trimming: 4 bases; J trimming: 0 bases; junction bases outside the gene matches: 6. Germline-derived CDR1 and CDR2 are SEHNR and FQNEAQ (reference sequence). CDR3: CASSSQGATSTDTQYF. In DNA, the CDR3 is TGTGCCAGCAGCTCCCAGGGGGCCACTAGCACAGATACGCAGTATTTT.

This chain links TRBV21-1 with TRBJ2-3; TRBD2 is the table's D call, not checked against the DNA. TRBV21-1 is a pseudogene segment. The CDR3 loop spans 16 amino acids. DNA for the CDR3: TGTGCCAGCAGCAAAGGTTCGAAGCTAGGCACAGATACGCAGTATTTT. This codes for CASSKGSKLGTDTQYF.

For this clone: Germline and junction disagree at one end, which may indicate a read error. The chain links TRBV18 to TRBJ2-7; TRBD1 aligns across 7 bases. The CDR3 extends over 13 amino acids. Germline V lookup: CDR1 KGHSH, CDR2 LQKENI. The CDR3 DNA is TGTGCCAGCTCCCCACAGGGGCCCTACGAGCAGTACTTC. Its translation is CASSPQGPYEQYF.

The genes are TRBV30 and TRBJ1-3, with TRBD1 matching over 8 bases. The CDR3 spans 17 residues. V gave up 0 bases and J gave up 3 bases; unmatched junction bases: 10. Germline values: CDR1 GTSNPN, CDR2 SVGIG (reference sequence). CDR3 sequence (DNA): TGTGCCTGGAGTGTGCCTTGGGGACAGGCGGTTGGAAACACCATATATTTT. It codes for CAWSVPWGQAVGNTIYF.

The chain employs TRBV7-2 and TRBJ2-3; D gene unclear. The germline V gene encodes CDR1 SGHTA and CDR2 FQGNSA. Trimming cost V 3 bases and J 1 base, with 11 bases left between them. CDR3 length: 15 residues. The CDR3 is CASSFTPAGTDTQYF. The DNA of the CDR3 is TGTGCCAGCAGCTTCACGCCGGCGGGCACAGATACGCAGTATTTT.

The chain links TRBV29-1 to TRBJ2-7, with D unclear. V lost 5 bases to trimming and J lost 0 bases, with 8 bases between them. In germline, CDR1 is SQVTM, CDR2 ANQGSEA. The CDR3 length is 12 residues. CDR3 sequence reads: CSVRSISYEQYF. The CDR3 DNA reads TGCAGCGTTCGGTCGATCTCCTACGAGCAGTACTTC.

J is TRBJ1-4 and V is TRBV9; weak D call: TRBD1 (6 bases). CDR1 is SGDLS and CDR2 is YYNGEE in the germline V gene. Deletions cut 4 bases from V and 7 bases from J, with 23 bases between. The CDR3 is 17 amino acids. The CDR3 here is CASSYSTGDPGSEKLFF. In DNA, the CDR3 is TGTGCCAGCAGCTATTCGACAGGAGACCCGGGGAGTGAAAAACTGTTTTTT.